This T cell receptor beta chain was profiled in a study of T cell repertoires in aging, cancer and after chemotherapy. Regarding the study as a whole: These repertoire data do not allow conclusions about immunological memory after chemotherapy. Loss of evenness, beyond lost richness, contributed to age-related TCR diversity decline in cancer patients.

Germline assignment: CDR1 LNHDA and CDR2 SQIVND (reference sequence). V lost 3 bases and J 2 bases, leaving 13 bases between the germline ends. The CDR3 extends over 15 amino acids. The sample holds a few counts of this clonotype. The target antigen is unknown. Multiplex touch-down PCR with TRB-A/B primers amplified rearranged V-D-J TRB sequences. TCRdb re-called the multiplex PCR reads through MiXCR, storing one row per CDR3 protein. The table has 7,000 to 9,000 distinct CDR3 sequences, roughly 41% seen once. Amplification of TCR beta used genomic DNA extracted from peripheral blood. The sample consisted of blood. This chain uses TRBV19 with TRBJ2-5; D may be TRBD1 (6 bases). This TCR was sampled from a human donor with a solid tumor. In DNA form, the CDR3 reads TGTGCCAGTAGTATGCAGGGGATGCCTCAAGAGACCCAGTACTTC. It is translated as CASSMQGMPQETQYF.